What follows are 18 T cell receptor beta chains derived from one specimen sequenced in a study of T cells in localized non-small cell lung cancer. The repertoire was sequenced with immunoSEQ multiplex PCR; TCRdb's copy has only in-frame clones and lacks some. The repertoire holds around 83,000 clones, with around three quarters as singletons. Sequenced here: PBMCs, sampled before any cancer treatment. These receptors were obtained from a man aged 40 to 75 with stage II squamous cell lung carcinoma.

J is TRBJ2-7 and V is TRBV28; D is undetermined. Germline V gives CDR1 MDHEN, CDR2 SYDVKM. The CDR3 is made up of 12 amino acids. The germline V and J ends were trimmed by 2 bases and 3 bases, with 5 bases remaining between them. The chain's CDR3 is CASSLTGYEQYF. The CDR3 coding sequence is TGTGCCAGCAGTTTAACCGGCTACGAGCAGTACTTC.

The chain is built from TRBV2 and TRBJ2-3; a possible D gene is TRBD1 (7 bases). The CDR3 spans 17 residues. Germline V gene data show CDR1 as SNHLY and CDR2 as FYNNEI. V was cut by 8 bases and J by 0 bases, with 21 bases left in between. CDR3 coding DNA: TGTGCCAGCTCTAGGAGGGCAGGGGGTGCCAGCACAGATACGCAGTATTTT. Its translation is CASSRRAGGASTDTQYF.

CDR3 DNA sequence: TGTGCCAGCAGCTGGACAGCCATCACAGATACGCAGTATTTT. It yields the protein CASSWTAITDTQYF. This chain uses TRBV5-4 with TRBJ2-3; a weak D match, TRBD1 (6 bases). The CDR3 extends over 14 amino acids. Germline V lookup: CDR1 SGHNT, CDR2 YYREEE (reference sequence). V was cut by 3 bases and J by 2 bases, with 10 bases left in between.

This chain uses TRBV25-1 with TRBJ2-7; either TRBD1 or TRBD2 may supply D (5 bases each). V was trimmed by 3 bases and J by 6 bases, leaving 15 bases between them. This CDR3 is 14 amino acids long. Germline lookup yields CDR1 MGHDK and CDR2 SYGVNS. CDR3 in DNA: TGTGCCAGCAGTGATTTTGGGGGTCTTGGCGAGCAGTACTTC. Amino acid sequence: CASSDFGGLGEQYF.

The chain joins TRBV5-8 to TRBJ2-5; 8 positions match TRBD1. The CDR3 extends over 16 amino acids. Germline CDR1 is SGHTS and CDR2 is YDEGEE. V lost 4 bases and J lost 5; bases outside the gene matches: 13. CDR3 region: CASSPGRGPIGETQYF. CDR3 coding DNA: TGTGCCAGCAGCCCGGGCAGGGGGCCGATCGGGGAGACCCAGTACTTC. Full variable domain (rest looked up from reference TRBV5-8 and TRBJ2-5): EAGVTQSPTHLIKTRGQQATLRCSPISGHTSVYWYQQALGLGLQFLLWYDEGEERNRGNFPPRFSGRQFPNYSSELNVNALELEDSALYLCASSPGRGPIGETQYFGPGTRLLVL.

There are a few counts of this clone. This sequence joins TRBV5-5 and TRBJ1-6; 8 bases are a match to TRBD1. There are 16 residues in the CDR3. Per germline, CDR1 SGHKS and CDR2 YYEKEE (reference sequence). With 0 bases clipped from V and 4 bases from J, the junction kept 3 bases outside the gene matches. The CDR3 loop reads CASSLGGTGYNSPLHF. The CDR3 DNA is TGTGCCAGCAGCTTGGGGGGGACAGGATATAATTCACCCCTCCACTTT.

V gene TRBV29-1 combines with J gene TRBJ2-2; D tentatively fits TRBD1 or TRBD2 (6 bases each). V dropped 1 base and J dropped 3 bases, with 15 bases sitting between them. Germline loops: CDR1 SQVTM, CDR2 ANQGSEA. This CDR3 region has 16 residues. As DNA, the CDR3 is TGCAGCGTTGAAGGTCCGAGGGGGGTCGACACCGGGGAGCTGTTTTTT. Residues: CSVEGPRGVDTGELFF.

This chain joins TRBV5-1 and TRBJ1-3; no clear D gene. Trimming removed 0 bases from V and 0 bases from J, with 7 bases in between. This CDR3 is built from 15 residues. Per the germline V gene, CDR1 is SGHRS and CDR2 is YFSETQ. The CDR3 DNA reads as TGCGCCAGCAGCTTGGACGGAGCCTCTGGAAACACCATATATTTT. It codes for CASSLDGASGNTIYF.

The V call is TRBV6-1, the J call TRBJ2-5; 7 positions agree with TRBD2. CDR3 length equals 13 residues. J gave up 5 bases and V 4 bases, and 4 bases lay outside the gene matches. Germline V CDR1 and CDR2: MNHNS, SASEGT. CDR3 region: CASSVETSETQYF. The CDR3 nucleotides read TGTGCCAGCAGTGTAGAGACTAGCGAGACCCAGTACTTC.

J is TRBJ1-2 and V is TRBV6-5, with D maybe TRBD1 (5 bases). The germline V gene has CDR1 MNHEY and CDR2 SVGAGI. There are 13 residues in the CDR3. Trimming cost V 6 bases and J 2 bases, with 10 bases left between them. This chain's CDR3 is CASSPTVNYGYTF. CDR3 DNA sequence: TGTGCCAGCAGCCCGACAGTAAACTATGGCTACACCTTC.

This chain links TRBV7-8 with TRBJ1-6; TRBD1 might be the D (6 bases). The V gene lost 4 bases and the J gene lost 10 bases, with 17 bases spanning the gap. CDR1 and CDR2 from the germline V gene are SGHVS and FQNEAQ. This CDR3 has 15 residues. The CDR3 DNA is TGTGCCAGCAGCTCTTACAGGGAAGCCGCATCACCCCTCCACTTT. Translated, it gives CASSSYREAASPLHF.

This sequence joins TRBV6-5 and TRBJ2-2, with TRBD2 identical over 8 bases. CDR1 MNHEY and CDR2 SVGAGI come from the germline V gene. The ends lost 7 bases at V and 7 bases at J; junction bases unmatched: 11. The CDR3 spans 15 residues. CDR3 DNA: TGTGCCAGCAAAAGGGGCCTAGCGGGCAACGGGGAGCTGTTTTTT. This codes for CASKRGLAGNGELFF.

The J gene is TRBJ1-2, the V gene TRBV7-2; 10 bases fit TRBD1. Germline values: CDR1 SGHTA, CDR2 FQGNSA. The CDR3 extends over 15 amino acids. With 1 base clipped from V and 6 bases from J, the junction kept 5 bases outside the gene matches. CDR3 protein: CASSLVLGQGNGYTF. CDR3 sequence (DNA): TGTGCCAGCAGCTTAGTGCTGGGACAGGGGAATGGCTACACCTTC.

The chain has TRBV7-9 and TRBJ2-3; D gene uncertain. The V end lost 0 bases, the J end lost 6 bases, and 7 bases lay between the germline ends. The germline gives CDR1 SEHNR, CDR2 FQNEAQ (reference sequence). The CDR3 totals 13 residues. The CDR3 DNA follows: TGTGCCAGCAGCTTAGCGCCCACGGATACGCAGTATTTT. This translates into CASSLAPTDTQYF.

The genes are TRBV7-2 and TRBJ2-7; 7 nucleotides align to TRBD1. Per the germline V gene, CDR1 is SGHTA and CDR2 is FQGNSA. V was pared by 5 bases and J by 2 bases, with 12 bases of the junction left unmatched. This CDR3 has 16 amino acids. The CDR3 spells CASSPYGGQVTYEQYF. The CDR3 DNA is TGTGCCAGCAGCCCCTACGGCGGACAGGTAACCTACGAGCAGTACTTC.

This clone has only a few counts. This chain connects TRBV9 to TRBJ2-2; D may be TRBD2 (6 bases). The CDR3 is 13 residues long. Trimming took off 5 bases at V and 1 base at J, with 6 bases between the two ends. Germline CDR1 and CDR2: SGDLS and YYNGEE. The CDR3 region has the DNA TGTGCCAGCAGTAGCGGGAACACCGGGGAGCTGTTTTTT. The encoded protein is CASSSGNTGELFF.

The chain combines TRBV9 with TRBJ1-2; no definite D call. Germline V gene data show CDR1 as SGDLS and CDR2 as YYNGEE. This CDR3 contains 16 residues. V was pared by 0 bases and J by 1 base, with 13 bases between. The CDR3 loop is CASSVGANSFNYGYTF. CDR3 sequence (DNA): TGTGCCAGCAGCGTAGGGGCCAATTCATTTAACTATGGCTACACCTTC.

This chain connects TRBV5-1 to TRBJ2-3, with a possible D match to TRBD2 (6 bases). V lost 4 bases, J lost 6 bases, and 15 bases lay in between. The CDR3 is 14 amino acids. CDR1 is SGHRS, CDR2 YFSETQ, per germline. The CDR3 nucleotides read TGCGCCAGCAGCATTGGACTACCAGGGGATACGCAGTATTTT. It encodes CASSIGLPGDTQYF.